The entry below describes one TCR beta chain. Its antigen is still unknown. No much larger clone is present one base from it, and per-base qualities are unavailable. In total, approximately 610 healthy bone marrow donors made up the cohort. At the time of sampling, all cohort members were nominally healthy, though unrecorded immune exposures were likely present. The donor was CMV seronegative and belonged to the group of roughly 330 seronegative cohort members. Every donor gave a peripheral blood sample, and the peripheral blood mononuclear cells from that sample were used for TCR beta sequencing. Genomic DNA was extracted from the blood cell samples with the Qiagen DNeasy Blood Extraction Kit. CDR1 and CDR2 are drawn from the germline V gene (reference sequence): SGHNT, YYREEE. V loses 2 bases, J loses 0 bases, and the germline ends lie 9 bases apart. The cysteine opens and the phenylalanine closes a CDR3 of 15 amino acids. CDR3 DNA is the only sequence kept; it has 45 bases, read in frame from the first base.

The data derive from a study of cytomegalovirus exposure and HLA in healthy donors (dated by TCRdb to 2016 to 2017). The study in broad terms: An earlier analysis of fewer than 750 of the donors reported 276 Gb of sequence data and around 100 million unique TCR beta sequences obtained from around 180 million T cells. An early release covering more than 500 HLA-typed donors comprised approximately 300 gigabases of sequencing data and tens of millions of unique TCR sequences. Among the roughly 400 genotyped donors, roughly 80% belonged to the genetic ancestry cluster associated with self-reported Caucasian donors. The study aimed to test whether signatures of past pathogen exposure could be identified by cataloging public T cell receptors. The study used immunosequencing to profile the T cell repertoires of 600 to 850 subjects and linked those repertoires to cytomegalovirus serostatus. Besides the first cohort of 500 to 700 subjects, a separate validation cohort made up of 120 or so different subjects was used. High-throughput TCR immunosequencing, statistical association of individual TCRs with disease status, and machine learning were combined to predict cytomegalovirus infection status. To study patterns of TCR occurrence, a later analysis re-analyzed previously published TCR beta repertoires from hundreds of donors and added high-resolution HLA genotyping. Rather than using new phenotypic data, the later analysis identified candidate immune exposures from TCR beta sequences and from how often those sequences occurred across donors. In an earlier analysis of a few hundred of the donors, high-throughput TCR beta sequencing was used to judge whether each TCR beta V gene segment behaved as functional or pseudogenic. Donor age, sex, ethnicity and CMV serostatus were compiled alongside the repertoire data. In a later genetic analysis, genome-wide SNP genotypes for about three fifths of the roughly 670 donors were used, and that subset was treated as a discovery cohort. Every repertoire in the discovery cohort had been generated on one and the same sequencing platform. Class I and class II HLA loci were covered by the typing at four-digit resolution. The number of donors typed differed by locus, with roughly 629-640 for A, B, C, DRB1 and DQB1, around 520 for DQA1, over 600 for DPA1, and around 460 for DPB1. A few DR-DQ haplotypes were treated as single units for association and clustering because of strong linkage in the cohort. Among about 400 genotyped donors of the cohort, an average of approximately 240,000 unique TCR beta nucleotide sequences was sequenced per donor, of which approximately 18% were non-productive.

General study outcomes and caveats: In a later genetic analysis, a missense DCLRE1C variant was associated with V-gene and J-gene trimming of TCR beta chains, and the association was replicated in an independent cohort. Immune exposure information for the cohort was limited to CMV serostatus. A cluster of highly shared sequence variants was judged likely to represent a technical artifact of the sequencing pipeline. A later analysis found that most CMV-associated TCR beta chains appeared HLA-restricted, with HLA associations seemingly driven largely by CMV exposure. The earlier analysis of about 600 of the donors excluded 15 to 20 rarely observed V segments, including chromosome 9 orphons, because counts were too low. According to a later genetic analysis, donors in an Asian-associated ancestry cluster had fewer N-insertions in productive TCRs than the roughly 670-donor mean. Some IMGT-functional V segments, including TRBV6-2 and TRBV6-3, could not be distinguished by the 87-base-pair reads and were therefore excluded. It was suggested by the authors that the approach could potentially be generalized to other disease states and immunological phenotypes. In a later analysis, the rate of TCR association differed among HLA loci, with DRB1 alleles having the most associated TCRs and HLA-C alleles having the fewest. A later analysis found that HLA-associated TCR beta chains were more clonally expanded and had lower generation probabilities than equally common non-associated chains. The study listed approximately 160 TCR beta chains as associated with cytomegalovirus. The classifier was reported to diagnose cytomegalovirus status with high specificity and sensitivity in both the original cohort and the validation cohort. A few of the identified cytomegalovirus-associated TCR beta chains were confirmed in vitro to be specific for cytomegalovirus antigens. In a later analysis, several top co-occurrence clusters were reported to appear linked to parvovirus B19, influenza, CMV and Epstein-Barr virus. Linkage disequilibrium might explain the correlated functional status among segregating V segments, but an unknown experimental factor could not be ruled out. While some public TCRs were present in many individuals, most TCR sequences turned up only very rarely across donors. When HLA alleles, especially DR and DQ, strongly co-occurred, TCR associations were difficult to assign to individual alleles. Broadly in line with IMGT annotations, most TCR beta V segments showed up in productive rearrangements about 87% or about 30% of the time in an earlier analysis of under 700 of the donors. A later analysis associated about 18,000 TCR beta sequences with specific HLA alleles at a false discovery rate of 0.05. Presence/absence analyses assumed roughly uniform sequencing depth across donors, an assumption that may not hold. Because HLA typing was missing for some donors at each locus, association tests included only the typed subset. A further reported finding was that TCR beta sequences accurately predicted the HLA-A and HLA-B alleles for most subjects in the first cohort. This cohort had only TCR beta chains sequenced, and the lack of alpha or paired-chain data limited which features could be detected.

The library came from the immunoSEQ multiplex PCR assay. A mixture of 60 forward primers for TCR Vbeta segments and 13 reverse primers for TCR Jbeta segments was used in the multiplex PCR. The CDR3 region of rearranged TCR beta genes was amplified from genomic DNA with a multiplex PCR assay. The amplified TCR beta libraries were sequenced on the Illumina HiSeq System as 87-base-pair reads. Per the authors' processing: Across the 600 to 700 repertoires, a later analysis counted 80 million or so unique TCR beta chains, approximately 10 million of which were shared by at least two donors. Raw reads were error-corrected and collapsed into unique sequences with a nearest-neighbor algorithm that merged closely related sequences to remove PCR and sequencing errors. Alignment of CDR3 sequences to IMGT reference sequences was used to assign V, D and J gene segments. Each retained sequence needed at least a six-nucleotide match to both a V gene segment and a J gene segment. Rearrangements were called productive when the CDR3 lacked stop codons and stayed in frame with V and J; all others were non-productive. CDR3 was defined by IMGT convention, running from the second conserved V-encoded cysteine to the conserved J-encoded phenylalanine. Sequences without an unambiguous match to a single V gene segment were excluded from the earlier analysis of a few hundred of the donors. In an earlier analysis of roughly 500 of the donors, V segments were called functional above 56.7% productive rearrangements and were called segregating when the between-donor standard deviation exceeded 5%. A statistical classification framework was developed to diagnose cytomegalovirus status using the catalog of TCR beta chain sequences. In a later analysis, TCR nucleotide sequences were compared against IMGT/GENE-DB human TR gene sequences so that V and J genes could be assigned. The TCRdist pipeline was used in a later analysis to assign CDR3 sequences and most-parsimonious VDJ recombination scenarios. A later analysis defined each TCR beta chain by its CDR3 amino acid sequence plus V-gene family, and excluded reads lacking a unique V-gene family. A later analysis removed roughly 590 highly shared, low-generation-probability nucleotide sequences to deal with suspected cross-contamination and a sequencing artifact. For each public chain, a later analysis derived a clonal expansion index from normalized ranks of inferred template counts within each repertoire. Generation probabilities in a later analysis came from a VDJ recombination model fitted to out-of-frame rearrangements, and those results were checked against IGoR. In a later analysis, hypergeometric tests were used to score TCR-TCR, TCR-HLA and TCR-CMV co-occurrence, with a repertoire-size bias correction applied to TCR pairs. A later analysis estimated false discovery rates by permuting HLA or CMV assignments 20 times. In a later analysis, co-occurring TCRs were grouped using DBSCAN, and TCRdist sequence similarity was added for clustering within HLA-allele-positive subsets. Repertoires with fewer than 30,000 or more than 120,000 public chains, plus five repertoires with anomalous nucleotide sharing, were excluded from co-occurrence clustering. In TCRdb, the immuneACCESS table is reduced to in-frame sequences with V and J assigned. These tables do not hold every clone; where another copy was compared, an unresolved V gene accounts for under half, and the others remain unexplained. From that table come the V and J calls and clone size; the DNA was used to work out D and trimming. The sample data list around 150,000 clones, and over 60% of these were observed just once. Of the sample, 6.5% is held by the ten largest clones.

Sequencing used PBMCs. This sequence was found in a woman aged 55-75 years in good health and CMV-seronegative. The V and J genes are TRBV5-4 and TRBJ2-1; no D gene call is confident. The DNA sequence is as follows: TGTGCCAGCAGCTTAGACTTAAGCTCCTACAATGAGCAGTTCTTC. Translated, it gives CASSLDLSSYNEQFF.